The 6 T cell receptor beta chains reported below all come from one sample, sequenced in a study of T cell responses to AZD1222 COVID-19 vaccine. The method was immunoSEQ multiplex PCR; TCRdb's version includes in-frame clones alone and lacks a portion of them. The table records 85,000 to 120,000 clones, around 83% of them present only once. The sample was peripheral blood, taken on day 0 of AZD1222 vaccination. Source of these receptors: an adult in good health.

The chain couples TRBV28 to TRBJ2-3, with a possible D match to TRBD2 (5 bases). Germline CDR1 and CDR2: MDHEN and SYDVKM. V dropped 2 bases and J dropped 2 bases, with 14 bases sitting between them. There are 16 residues in the CDR3. The DNA for the CDR3 is TGTGCCAGCAGTTTAGAAGCGAGGGCAGTCACAGATACGCAGTATTTT. The encoded protein is CASSLEARAVTDTQYF.

In its sample, this clone was seen a few times. The genes are TRBV19 and TRBJ1-2; D unresolved. V lost 4 bases, J lost 1 base, and 10 bases lay in between. The V gene's germline CDR1 is LNHDA and CDR2 SQIVND (reference sequence). The CDR3 covers 14 residues. The CDR3 DNA reads as TGTGCCAGTAGTACGATCGGGCGTAACTATGGCTACACCTTC. It specifies CASSTIGRNYGYTF. The variable domain in full, with the rest retrieved from reference TRBV19 and TRBJ1-2, is DGGITQSPKYLFRKEGQNVTLSCEQNLNHDAMYWYRQDPGQGLRLIYYSQIVNDFQKGDIAEGYSVSREKKESFPLTVTSAQKNPTAFYLCASSTIGRNYGYTFGSGTRLTVV.

As regards this clone: Other DNA sequences within the sample encode an identical CDR3. CDR3 sequence: CASSEAGRGLYGYTF. In DNA form, the CDR3 reads TGTGCCAGCAGTGAAGCCGGCAGGGGCCTCTATGGCTACACCTTC. J is TRBJ1-2 and V is TRBV6-1; possible D gene TRBD1, 6 bases. Trimming left V 0 bases short and J 4 bases short, with 12 bases between. Per germline, CDR1 MNHNS and CDR2 SASEGT. The CDR3 length is 15 residues.

The chain carries TRBV28 and TRBJ1-5; 7 bases map to TRBD1. Per the germline V gene, CDR1 is MDHEN and CDR2 is SYDVKM. The ends lost 6 bases at V and 4 bases at J; junction bases unmatched: 12. The CDR3 loop spans 16 amino acids. The CDR3, as DNA: TGTGCCAGCAGACCATACAGGGGCTTATGGAATCAGCCCCAGCATTTT. It specifies CASRPYRGLWNQPQHF. Combining the CDR3 with reference TRBV28 and TRBJ1-5 gives the whole variable domain DVKVTQSSRYLVKRTGEKVFLECVQDMDHENMFWYRQDPGLGLRLIYFSYDVKMKEKGDIPEGYSVSREKKERFSLILESASTNQTSMYLCASRPYRGLWNQPQHFGDGTRLSIL.

The genes are TRBV30 and TRBJ2-1; TRBD2 matches at 8 bases. The CDR3 is 17 amino acids. The trim removed 0 bases at V and 7 bases at J, leaving 14 bases unmatched. Germline values: CDR1 GTSNPN, CDR2 SVGIG (reference sequence). In DNA form, the CDR3 reads TGTGCCTGGAGTGTAGAGGCCCGGGGCGGGAGGAGGAATGAGCAGTTCTTC. This translates into CAWSVEARGGRRNEQFF.

The rearrangement uses TRBV5-1 and TRBJ1-1; no clear D. CDR3 size: 14 residues. The germline CDR1 and CDR2 sequences are SGHRS and YFSETQ. Trimming removed 0 bases from V and 4 bases from J, with 10 bases in between. The CDR3 DNA reads TGCGCCAGCAGCTTGGTTGGGGTGGGCACTGAAGCTTTCTTT. Amino acids: CASSLVGVGTEAFF.